This section outlines one T cell receptor beta chain sequence together with its context. Its antigen remains unknown. The sample comes from a study of cytomegalovirus exposure and HLA in healthy donors. Study results and limitations: Rare TCR sequences dominated, though some public TCRs recurred in many donors. Sequencing had likely introduced a cluster of highly shared sequence variants as an artifact.

PCR primers comprised 60 Vbeta and 13 Jbeta primers. Sequenced by immunoSEQ multiplex PCR; TCRdb stores in-frame clones only, minus some. The sample contains some 150,000 clones, roughly four fifths of which appear only once. With V trimmed by 1 base and J by 6 bases, 6 bases remained unmatched. Looked up from germline, CDR1 is SGHNT and CDR2 is YYREEE (reference sequence). The CDR3 length is 16 residues. The genes are TRBV5-4 and TRBJ2-3; 12 positions agree with TRBD2. The source material was PBMCs. The sequence came from a man between 60 and 75 years old in good health and CMV-seronegative. CDR3 coding DNA: TGTGCCAGCAGCTTGAAACTAGCGGGAGGAGCGGATACGCAGTATTTT. Translating gives CASSLKLAGGADTQYF.